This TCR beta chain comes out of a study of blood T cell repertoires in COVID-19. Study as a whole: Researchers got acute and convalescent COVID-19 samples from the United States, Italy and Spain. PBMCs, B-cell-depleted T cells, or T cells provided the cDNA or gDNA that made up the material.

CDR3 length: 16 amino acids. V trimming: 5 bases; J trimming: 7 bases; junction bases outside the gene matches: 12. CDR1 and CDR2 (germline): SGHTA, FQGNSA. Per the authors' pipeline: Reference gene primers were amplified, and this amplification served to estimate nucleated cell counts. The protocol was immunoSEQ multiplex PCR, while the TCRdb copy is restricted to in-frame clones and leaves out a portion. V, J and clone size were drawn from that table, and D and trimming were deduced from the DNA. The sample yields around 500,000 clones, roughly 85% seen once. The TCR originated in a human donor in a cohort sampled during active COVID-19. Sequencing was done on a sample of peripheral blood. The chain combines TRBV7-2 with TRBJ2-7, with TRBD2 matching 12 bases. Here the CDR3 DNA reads TGTGCCAGCAGCCCTACGACTAGCGGGAGTTCGAGGGAGCAGTACTTC. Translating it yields CASSPTTSGSSREQYF.